This TCR beta chain was profiled in a study of blood T cell repertoires in COVID-19. Study as a whole: The United States, Italy and Spain provided the acute and convalescent COVID-19 samples. T cells, B-cell-depleted T cells, or PBMCs provided the cDNA or gDNA that served as material.

This clone was picked up a small number of times. V lost 5 bases to trimming and J lost 3 bases, with 13 bases between them. Germline V gives CDR1 MDHEN, CDR2 SYDVKM. The CDR3 spans 15 residues. Methods used by the authors: From reference gene primer amplification, estimates of nucleated cell counts were derived. The table came from immunoSEQ multiplex PCR; TCRdb's copy has only in-frame clones and leaves some out. V and J calls and clone size follow that table, whereas D and trimming were derived from the DNA. There are about 230,000 clones in the sample; 84% occur only once, and roughly 1.4% lies in the top ten.

This sequence originates from a woman aged 40 to 50 who had recovered from COVID-19. The chain uses TRBV28 and TRBJ2-2, with a possible D match to TRBD2 (7 bases). Input material: peripheral blood. This CDR3 is CASSLGGQDTGELFF. CDR3 nucleotide sequence: TGTGCCAGCAGTCTCGGGGGGCAGGACACCGGGGAGCTGTTTTTT.